This T cell receptor (beta chain) was profiled in a study of T cell repertoires in cytomegalovirus infection. About the study: Carrying CMV and the relevant HLA type showed in public TCR beta signatures.

TCRdb used MiXCR to reprocess the reads, holding one entry per CDR3 protein. This table holds around 130,000 distinct CDR3 sequences, roughly a quarter found once. The V and J ends lost 6 bases and 4 bases, in that order; junction bases with no gene match: 10. This CDR3 comprises 16 residues. CDR1 and CDR2 (germline): MNHEY, SVGEGT. Regarding the study as a whole: CMV carriers with the relevant HLA were identified by cumulative public TCR beta family frequency. The ex vivo response was dominated by HLA-C-restricted CMV-specific TCR beta clonotypes.

On this clonotype itself: The antigen is unknown.

This clonotype was obtained from a human donor in good health (CMV status not recorded). Some clones in this sample may be carry-over from other donors' samples. Specimen: PBMCs, sequenced either directly or after in vitro stimulation (not recorded which). The V gene is TRBV6-2 or TRBV6-3, the J gene TRBJ1-5; 9 nucleotides line up with TRBD1. Here the CDR3 reads CASSPRTGVKNQPQHF. The CDR3 nucleotides read TGTGCCAGCAGCCCTAGGACAGGGGTGAAAAATCAGCCCCAGCATTTT.